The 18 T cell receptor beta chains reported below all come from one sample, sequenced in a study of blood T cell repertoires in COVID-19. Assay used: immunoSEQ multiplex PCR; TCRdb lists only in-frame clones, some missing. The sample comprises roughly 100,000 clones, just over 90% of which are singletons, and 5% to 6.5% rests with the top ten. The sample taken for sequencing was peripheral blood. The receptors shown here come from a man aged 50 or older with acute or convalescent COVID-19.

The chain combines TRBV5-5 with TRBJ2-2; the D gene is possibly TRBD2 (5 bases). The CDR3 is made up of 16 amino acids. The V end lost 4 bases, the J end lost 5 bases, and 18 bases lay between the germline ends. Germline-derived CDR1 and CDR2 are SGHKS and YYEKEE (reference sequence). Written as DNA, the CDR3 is TGTGCCAGCAGCCACGACAACCCCCGAGGGACCGGGGAGCTGTTTTTT. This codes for CASSHDNPRGTGELFF.

CDR3 residues: CASSLRQGNEKLFF. In DNA form, the CDR3 reads TGTGCCAGCAGCTTAAGACAGGGGAATGAAAAACTGTTTTTT. V gene TRBV7-8 combines with J gene TRBJ1-4; 8 positions agree with TRBD1. The CDR3 extends over 14 amino acids. Per the germline V gene, CDR1 is SGHVS and CDR2 is FQNEAQ. With 2 bases clipped from V and 5 bases from J, the junction kept 1 base outside the gene matches.

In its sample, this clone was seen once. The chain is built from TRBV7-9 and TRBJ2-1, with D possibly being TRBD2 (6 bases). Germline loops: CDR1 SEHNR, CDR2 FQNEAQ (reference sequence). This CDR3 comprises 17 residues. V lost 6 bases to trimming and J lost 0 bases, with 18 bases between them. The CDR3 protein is CASRDTRAGNSYNEQFF. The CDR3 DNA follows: TGTGCCAGCAGGGATACACGGGCGGGGAACTCCTACAATGAGCAGTTCTTC. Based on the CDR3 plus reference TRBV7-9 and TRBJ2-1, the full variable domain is DTGVSQNPRHKITKRGQNVTFRCDPISEHNRLYWYRQTLGQGPEFLTYFQNEAQLEKSRLLSDRFSAERPKGSFSTLEIQRTEQGDSAMYLCASRDTRAGNSYNEQFFGPGTRLTVL.

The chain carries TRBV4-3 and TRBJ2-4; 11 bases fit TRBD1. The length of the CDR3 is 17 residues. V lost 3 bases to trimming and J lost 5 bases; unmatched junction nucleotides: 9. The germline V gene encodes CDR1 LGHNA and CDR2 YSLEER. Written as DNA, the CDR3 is TGCGCCAGCAGCCAGAGGACAGGGGGCGCGTCAGAAAACATTCAGTACTTC. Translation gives CASSQRTGGASENIQYF.

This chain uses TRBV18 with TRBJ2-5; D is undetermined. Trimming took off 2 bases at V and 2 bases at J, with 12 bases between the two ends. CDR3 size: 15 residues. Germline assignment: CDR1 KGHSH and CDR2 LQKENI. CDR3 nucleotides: TGTGCCAGCTCACCAACGATACAGCCTCAAGAGACCCAGTACTTC. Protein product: CASSPTIQPQETQYF.

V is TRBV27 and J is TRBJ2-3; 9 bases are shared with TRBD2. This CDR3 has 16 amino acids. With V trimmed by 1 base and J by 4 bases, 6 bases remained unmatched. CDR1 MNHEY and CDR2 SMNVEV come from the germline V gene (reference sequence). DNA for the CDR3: TGTGCCAGCAGTTTATTAGCGGGAGTCGAGGCAGATACGCAGTATTTT. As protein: CASSLLAGVEADTQYF.

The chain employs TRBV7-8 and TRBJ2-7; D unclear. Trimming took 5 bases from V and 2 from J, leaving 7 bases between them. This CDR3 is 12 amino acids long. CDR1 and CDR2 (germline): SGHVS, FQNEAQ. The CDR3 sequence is CASSPAAYEQYF. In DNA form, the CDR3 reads TGTGCCAGCAGCCCCGCGGCCTACGAGCAGTACTTC.

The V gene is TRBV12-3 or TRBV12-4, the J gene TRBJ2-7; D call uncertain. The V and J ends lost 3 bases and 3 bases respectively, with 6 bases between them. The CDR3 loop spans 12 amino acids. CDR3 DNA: TGTGCCAGCAGTTTGGGCTACTACGAGCAGTACTTC. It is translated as CASSLGYYEQYF.

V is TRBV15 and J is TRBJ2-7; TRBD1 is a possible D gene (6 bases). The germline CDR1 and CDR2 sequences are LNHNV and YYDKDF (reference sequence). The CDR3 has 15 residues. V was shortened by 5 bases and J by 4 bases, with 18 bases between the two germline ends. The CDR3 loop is CATSHPIGGVYEQYF. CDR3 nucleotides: TGTGCCACCAGCCACCCCATAGGGGGAGTGTACGAGCAGTACTTC.

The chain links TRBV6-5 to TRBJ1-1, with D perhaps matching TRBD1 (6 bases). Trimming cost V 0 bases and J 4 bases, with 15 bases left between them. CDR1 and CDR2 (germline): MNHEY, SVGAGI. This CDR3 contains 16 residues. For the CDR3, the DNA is TGTGCCAGCAGTTACTCATCGGGGGGCTGGGTCACTGAAGCTTTCTTT. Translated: CASSYSSGGWVTEAFF.

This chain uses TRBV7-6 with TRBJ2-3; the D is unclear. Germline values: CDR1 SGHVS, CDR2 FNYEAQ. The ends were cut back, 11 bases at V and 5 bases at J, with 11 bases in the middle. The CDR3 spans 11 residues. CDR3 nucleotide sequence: TGTGCCCCCACCCCAGAAGATACGCAGTATTTT. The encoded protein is CAPTPEDTQYF.

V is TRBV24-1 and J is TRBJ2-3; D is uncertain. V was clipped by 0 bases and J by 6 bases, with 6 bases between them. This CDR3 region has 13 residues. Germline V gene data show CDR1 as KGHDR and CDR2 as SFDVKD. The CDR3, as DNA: TGTGCCACCAGTGATTTGTCCGGGGATACGCAGTATTTT. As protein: CATSDLSGDTQYF.

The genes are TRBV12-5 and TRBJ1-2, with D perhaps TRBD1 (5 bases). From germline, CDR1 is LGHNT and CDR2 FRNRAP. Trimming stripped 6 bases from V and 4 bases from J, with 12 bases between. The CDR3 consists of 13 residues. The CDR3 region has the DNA TGTGCTAGTGGGCTGACAGTTCTCTATGGCTACACCTTC. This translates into CASGLTVLYGYTF.

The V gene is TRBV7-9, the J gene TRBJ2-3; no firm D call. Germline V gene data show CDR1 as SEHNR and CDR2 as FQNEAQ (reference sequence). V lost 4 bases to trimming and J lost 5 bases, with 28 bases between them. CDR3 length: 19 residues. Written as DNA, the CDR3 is TGTGCCAGCAGCTCTCCAGCGTCCCGCGGTCCCTTCGTTGGAGATACGCAGTATTTT. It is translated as CASSSPASRGPFVGDTQYF.

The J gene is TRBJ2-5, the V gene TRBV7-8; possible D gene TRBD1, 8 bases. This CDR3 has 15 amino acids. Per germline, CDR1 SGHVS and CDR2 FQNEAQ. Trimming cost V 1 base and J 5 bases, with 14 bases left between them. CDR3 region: CASSLVTGGVETQYF. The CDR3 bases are TGTGCCAGCAGCTTAGTTACAGGGGGGGTCGAGACCCAGTACTTC.

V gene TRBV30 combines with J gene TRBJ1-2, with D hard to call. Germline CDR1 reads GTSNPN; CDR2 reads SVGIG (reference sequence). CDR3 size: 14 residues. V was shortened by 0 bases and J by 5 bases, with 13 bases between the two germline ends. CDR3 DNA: TGTGCCTGGAGTGTACTCGGGATTGAGTATGGCTACACCTTC. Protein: CAWSVLGIEYGYTF.

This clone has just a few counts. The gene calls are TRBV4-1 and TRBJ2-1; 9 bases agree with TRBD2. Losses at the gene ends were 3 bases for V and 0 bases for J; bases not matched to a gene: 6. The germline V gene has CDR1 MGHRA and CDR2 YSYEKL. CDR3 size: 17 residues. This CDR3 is CASSQGLAVSSYNEQFF. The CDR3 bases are TGCGCCAGCAGCCAGGGACTAGCTGTTAGCTCCTACAATGAGCAGTTCTTC.

The chain's CDR3 is CASLRGRRDTQYF. The CDR3 DNA is TGTGCCAGCCTCAGGGGCCGGCGGGATACGCAGTATTTT. V usage is TRBV5-6 and J usage is TRBJ2-3; possible D gene TRBD1, 6 bases. V was trimmed by 7 bases and J by 6 bases, leaving 15 bases between them. The CDR3 spans 13 residues. Germline CDR1 SGHDT, CDR2 YYEEEE.